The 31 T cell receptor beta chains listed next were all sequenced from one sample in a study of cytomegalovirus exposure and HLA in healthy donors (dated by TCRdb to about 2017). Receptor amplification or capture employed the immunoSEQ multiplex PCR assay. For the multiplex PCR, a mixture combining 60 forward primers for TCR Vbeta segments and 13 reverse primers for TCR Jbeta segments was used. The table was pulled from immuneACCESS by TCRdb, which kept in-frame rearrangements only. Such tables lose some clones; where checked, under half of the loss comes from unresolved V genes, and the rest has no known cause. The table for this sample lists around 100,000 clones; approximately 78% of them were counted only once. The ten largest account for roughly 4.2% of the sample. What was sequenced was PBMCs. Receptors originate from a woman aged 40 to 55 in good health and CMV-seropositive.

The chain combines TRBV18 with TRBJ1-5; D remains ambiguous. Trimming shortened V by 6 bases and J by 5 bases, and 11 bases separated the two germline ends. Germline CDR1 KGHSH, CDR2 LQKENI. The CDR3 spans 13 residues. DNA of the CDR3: TGTGCCAGCTCCGAGGGAAGGGATCAGCCCCAGCATTTT. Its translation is CASSEGRDQPQHF. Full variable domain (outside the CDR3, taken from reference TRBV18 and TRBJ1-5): NAGVMQNPRHLVRRRGQEARLRCSPMKGHSHVYWYRQLPEEGLKFMVYLQKENIIDESGMPKERFSAEFPKEGPSILRIQQVVRGDSAAYFCASSEGRDQPQHFGDGTRLSIL.

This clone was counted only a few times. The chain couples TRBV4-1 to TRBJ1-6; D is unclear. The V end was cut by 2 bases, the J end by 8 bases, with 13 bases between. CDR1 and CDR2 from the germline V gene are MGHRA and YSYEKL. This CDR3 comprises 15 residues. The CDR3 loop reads CASSQSLLMDSPLHF. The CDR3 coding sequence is TGCGCCAGCAGCCAAAGTCTACTAATGGATTCACCCCTCCACTTT.

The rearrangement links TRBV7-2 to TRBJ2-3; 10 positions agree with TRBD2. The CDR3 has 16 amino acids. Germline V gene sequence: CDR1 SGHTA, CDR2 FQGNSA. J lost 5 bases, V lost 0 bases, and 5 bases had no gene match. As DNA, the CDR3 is TGTGCCAGCAGCTTAGCCGGGACTAGCGCATTAGATACGCAGTATTTT. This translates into CASSLAGTSALDTQYF.

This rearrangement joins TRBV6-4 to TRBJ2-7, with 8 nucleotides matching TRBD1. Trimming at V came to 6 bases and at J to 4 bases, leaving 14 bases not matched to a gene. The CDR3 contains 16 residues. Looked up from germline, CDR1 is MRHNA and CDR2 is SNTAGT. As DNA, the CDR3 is TGTGCCAGCAGCTACAACCGGGACAGGTGCTTTTACGAGCAGTACTTC. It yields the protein CASSYNRDRCFYEQYF.

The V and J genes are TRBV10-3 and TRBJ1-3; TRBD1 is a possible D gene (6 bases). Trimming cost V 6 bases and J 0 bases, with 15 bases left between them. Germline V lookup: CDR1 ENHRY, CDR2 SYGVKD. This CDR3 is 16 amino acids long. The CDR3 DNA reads TGTGCCATCAGCGGGGACAACCAGAGCTCTGGAAACACCATATATTTT. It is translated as CAISGDNQSSGNTIYF.

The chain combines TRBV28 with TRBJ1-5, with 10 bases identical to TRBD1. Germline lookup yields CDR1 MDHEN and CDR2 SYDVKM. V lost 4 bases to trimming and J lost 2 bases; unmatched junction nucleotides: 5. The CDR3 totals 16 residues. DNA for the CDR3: TGTGCCAGCAGTTCGTGGACAGGGGGGGGCAATCAGCCCCAGCATTTT. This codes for CASSSWTGGGNQPQHF. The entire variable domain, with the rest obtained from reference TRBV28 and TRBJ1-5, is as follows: DVKVTQSSRYLVKRTGEKVFLECVQDMDHENMFWYRQDPGLGLRLIYFSYDVKMKEKGDIPEGYSVSREKKERFSLILESASTNQTSMYLCASSSWTGGGNQPQHFGDGTRLSIL.

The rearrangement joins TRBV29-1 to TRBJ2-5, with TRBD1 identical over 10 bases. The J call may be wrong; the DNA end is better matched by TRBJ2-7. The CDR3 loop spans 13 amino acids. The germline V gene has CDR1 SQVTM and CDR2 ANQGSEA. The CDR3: CSVRGQGNSEQYF. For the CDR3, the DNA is TGCAGCGTCAGGGGACAGGGGAACAGCGAGCAGTACTTC.

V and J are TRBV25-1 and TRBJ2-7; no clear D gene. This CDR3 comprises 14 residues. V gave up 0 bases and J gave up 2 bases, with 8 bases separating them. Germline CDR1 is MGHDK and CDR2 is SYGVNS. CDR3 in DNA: TGTGCCAGCAGTGAATATGGGCAGGCCTACGAGCAGTACTTC. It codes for CASSEYGQAYEQYF.

In DNA form, the CDR3 reads TGTGCCAGCAGTTTCGCACCGAACTACGAGCAGTACTTC. This codes for CASSFAPNYEQYF. The chain employs TRBV27 and TRBJ2-5; D is undetermined. The better agreement between TRBJ2-7 and the DNA end casts doubt on the J call. Germline V lookup: CDR1 MNHEY, CDR2 SMNVEV (reference sequence). This CDR3 comprises 13 residues.

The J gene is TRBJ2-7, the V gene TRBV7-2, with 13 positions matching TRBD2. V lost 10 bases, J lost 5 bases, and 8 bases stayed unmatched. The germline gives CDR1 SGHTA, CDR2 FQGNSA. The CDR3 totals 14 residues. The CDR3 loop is CATSRTSGRNEQYF. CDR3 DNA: TGTGCCACCTCGAGGACTAGCGGGAGAAACGAGCAGTACTTC.

CDR3 sequence (DNA): TGTGCCATCAGTGAGAAAGGACAGGAGACGGGCGGGGAGCTGTTTTTT. Its protein is CAISEKGQETGGELFF. The chain links TRBV10-3 to TRBJ2-2; TRBD1 matches 7 bases. The germline gives CDR1 ENHRY, CDR2 SYGVKD. After removal of 2 bases from V and 7 bases from J, the junction contained 10 bases not matched to a gene. The CDR3 extends over 16 amino acids.

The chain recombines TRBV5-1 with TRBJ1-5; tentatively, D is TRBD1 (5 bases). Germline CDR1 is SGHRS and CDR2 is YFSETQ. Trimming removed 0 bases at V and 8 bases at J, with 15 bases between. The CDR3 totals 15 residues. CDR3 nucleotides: TGCGCCAGCAGCTTGGGGGGACTCCCTGTGGAGCCCCAGCATTTT. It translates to CASSLGGLPVEPQHF.

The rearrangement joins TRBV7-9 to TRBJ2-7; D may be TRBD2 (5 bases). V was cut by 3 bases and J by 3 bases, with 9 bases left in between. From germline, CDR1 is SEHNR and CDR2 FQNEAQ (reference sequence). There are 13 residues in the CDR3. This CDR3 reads CASSFGELYEQYF. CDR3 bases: TGTGCCAGCAGCTTTGGGGAGCTCTACGAGCAGTACTTC.

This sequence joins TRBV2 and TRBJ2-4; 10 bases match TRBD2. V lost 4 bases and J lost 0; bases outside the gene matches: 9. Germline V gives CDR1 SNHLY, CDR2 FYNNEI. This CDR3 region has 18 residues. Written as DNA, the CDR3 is TGTGCCAGCAGTGTAAGTCTAGCGGGAGCACTAGCCAAAAACATTCAGTACTTC. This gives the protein CASSVSLAGALAKNIQYF.

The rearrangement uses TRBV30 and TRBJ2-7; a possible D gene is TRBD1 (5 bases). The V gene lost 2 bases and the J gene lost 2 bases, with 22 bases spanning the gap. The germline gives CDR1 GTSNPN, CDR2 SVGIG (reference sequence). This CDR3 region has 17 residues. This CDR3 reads CAWSFRVQGKDAYEQYF. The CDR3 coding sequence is TGTGCCTGGAGTTTTCGGGTCCAGGGAAAAGACGCCTACGAGCAGTACTTC.

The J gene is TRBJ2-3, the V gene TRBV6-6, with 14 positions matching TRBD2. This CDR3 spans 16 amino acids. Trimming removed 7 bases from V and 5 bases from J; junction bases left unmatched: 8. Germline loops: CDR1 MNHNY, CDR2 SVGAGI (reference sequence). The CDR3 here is CASTPGLAGDLDTQYF. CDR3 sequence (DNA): TGTGCCAGCACCCCGGGACTAGCGGGAGACTTAGATACGCAGTATTTT.

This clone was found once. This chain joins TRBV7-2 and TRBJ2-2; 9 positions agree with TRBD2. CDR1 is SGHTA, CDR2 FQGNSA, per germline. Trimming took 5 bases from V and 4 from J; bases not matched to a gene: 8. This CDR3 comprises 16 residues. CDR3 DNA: TGTGCCAGCAGCCCTACAGCGGGAGGCCTCACCGGGGAGCTGTTTTTT. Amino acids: CASSPTAGGLTGELFF.

CDR3 region: CASSRTSGSYEQYF. The CDR3 DNA sequence: TGTGCCAGCAGCCGGACTAGCGGGAGTTACGAGCAGTACTTC. The chain is built from TRBV11-2 and TRBJ2-7; 13 nucleotides match TRBD2. J lost 4 bases, V lost 5 bases, and 2 bases had no gene match. The V gene's germline CDR1 is SGHAT and CDR2 FQNNGV. The CDR3 is 14 residues long.

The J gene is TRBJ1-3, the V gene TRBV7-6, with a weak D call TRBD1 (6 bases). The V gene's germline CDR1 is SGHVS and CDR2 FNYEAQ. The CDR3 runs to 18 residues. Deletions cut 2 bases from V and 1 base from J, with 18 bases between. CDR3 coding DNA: TGTGCCAGCAGCTTACCACGGGACACAGGCGGATCTGGAAACACCATATATTTT. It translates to CASSLPRDTGGSGNTIYF.

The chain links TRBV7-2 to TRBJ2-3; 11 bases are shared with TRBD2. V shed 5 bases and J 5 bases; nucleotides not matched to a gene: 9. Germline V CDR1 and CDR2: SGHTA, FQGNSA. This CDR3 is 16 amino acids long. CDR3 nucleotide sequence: TGTGCCAGCAGCCCGGTAGCGGGAGGGCCGGGAGATACGCAGTATTTT. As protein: CASSPVAGGPGDTQYF.

DNA of the CDR3: TGTGCCAGCAGTTTACGAACTAGCGGGCAAAACACCGGGGAGCTGTTTTTT. Translated: CASSLRTSGQNTGELFF. The J gene is TRBJ2-2, the V gene TRBV27; 9 bases match TRBD2. The CDR3 is 17 amino acids. Germline CDR1 reads MNHEY; CDR2 reads SMNVEV (reference sequence). Unmatched junction bases numbered 6, after V lost 2 bases and J lost 2 bases.

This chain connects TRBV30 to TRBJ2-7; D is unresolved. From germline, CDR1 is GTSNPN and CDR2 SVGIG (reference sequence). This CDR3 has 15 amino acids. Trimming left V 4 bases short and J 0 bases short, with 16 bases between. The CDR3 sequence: CAWTPPPATSYEQYF. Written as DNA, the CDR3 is TGTGCCTGGACCCCTCCGCCAGCGACCTCCTACGAGCAGTACTTC.

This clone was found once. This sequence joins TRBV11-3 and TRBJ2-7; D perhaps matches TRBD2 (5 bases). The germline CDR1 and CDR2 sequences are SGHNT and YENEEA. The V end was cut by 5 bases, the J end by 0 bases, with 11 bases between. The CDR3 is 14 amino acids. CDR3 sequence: CASSPAGLSYEQYF. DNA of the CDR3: TGTGCCAGCAGCCCAGCCGGACTCTCCTACGAGCAGTACTTC.

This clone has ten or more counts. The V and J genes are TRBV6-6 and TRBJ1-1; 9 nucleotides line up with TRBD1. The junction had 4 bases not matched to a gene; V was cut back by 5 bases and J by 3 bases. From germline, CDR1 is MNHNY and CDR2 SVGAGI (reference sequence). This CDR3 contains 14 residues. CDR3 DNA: TGTGCCAGCAGTGACAGGGGGTGGGACACTGAAGCTTTCTTT. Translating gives CASSDRGWDTEAFF.

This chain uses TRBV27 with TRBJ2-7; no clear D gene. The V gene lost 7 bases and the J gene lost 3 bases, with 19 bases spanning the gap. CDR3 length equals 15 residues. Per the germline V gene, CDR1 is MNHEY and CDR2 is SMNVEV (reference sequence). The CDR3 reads CASNPSGGIIYEQYF. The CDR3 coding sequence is TGTGCCAGCAACCCGTCCGGCGGAATTATCTACGAGCAGTACTTC.

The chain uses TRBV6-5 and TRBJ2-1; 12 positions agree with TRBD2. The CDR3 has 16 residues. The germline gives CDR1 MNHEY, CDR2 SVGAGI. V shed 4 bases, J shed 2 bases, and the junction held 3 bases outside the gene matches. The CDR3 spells CASSSSSGRAYNEQFF. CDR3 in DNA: TGTGCCAGCAGTTCCTCTAGCGGGAGGGCCTACAATGAGCAGTTCTTC.

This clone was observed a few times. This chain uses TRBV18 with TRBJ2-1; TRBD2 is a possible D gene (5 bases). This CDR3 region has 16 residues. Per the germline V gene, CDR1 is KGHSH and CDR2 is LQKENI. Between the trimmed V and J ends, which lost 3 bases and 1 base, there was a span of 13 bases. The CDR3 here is CASSPLGVGSYNEQFF. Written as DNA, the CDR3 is TGTGCCAGCTCACCTCTCGGGGTCGGGTCCTACAATGAGCAGTTCTTC.

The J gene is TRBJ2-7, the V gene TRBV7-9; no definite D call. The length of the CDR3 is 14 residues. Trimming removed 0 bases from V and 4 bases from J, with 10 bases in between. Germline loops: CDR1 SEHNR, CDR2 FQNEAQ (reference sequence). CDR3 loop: CASSLALEQYEQYF. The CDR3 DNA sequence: TGTGCCAGCAGCTTAGCGCTGGAGCAATACGAGCAGTACTTC.

CDR3 DNA sequence: TGTGCCAGCAGCCTCCTCCCCGGCACAGATACGCAGTATTTT. Translation gives CASSLLPGTDTQYF. This chain connects TRBV7-2 to TRBJ2-3; D call uncertain. The CDR3 is 14 residues long. The ends were cut back, 5 bases at V and 1 base at J, with 10 bases in the middle. Germline V CDR1 and CDR2: SGHTA, FQGNSA.

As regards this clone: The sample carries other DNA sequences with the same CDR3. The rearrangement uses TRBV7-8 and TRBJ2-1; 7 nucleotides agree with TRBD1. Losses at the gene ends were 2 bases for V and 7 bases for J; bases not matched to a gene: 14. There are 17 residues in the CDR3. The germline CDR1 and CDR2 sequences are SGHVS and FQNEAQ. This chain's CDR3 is CASSLSRNRGSGNEQFF. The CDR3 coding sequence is TGTGCCAGCAGCTTAAGTCGCAACAGGGGAAGTGGTAATGAGCAGTTCTTC.

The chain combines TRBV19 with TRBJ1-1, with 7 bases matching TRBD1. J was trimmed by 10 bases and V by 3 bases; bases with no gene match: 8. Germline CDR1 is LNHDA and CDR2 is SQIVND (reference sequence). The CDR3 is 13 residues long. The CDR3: CASSIGRGKLAFF. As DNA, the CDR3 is TGTGCCAGTAGTATCGGCAGGGGGAAACTAGCTTTCTTT. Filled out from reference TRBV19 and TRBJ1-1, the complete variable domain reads DGGITQSPKYLFRKEGQNVTLSCEQNLNHDAMYWYRQDPGQGLRLIYYSQIVNDFQKGDIAEGYSVSREKKESFPLTVTSAQKNPTAFYLCASSIGRGKLAFFGQGTRLTVV.